This paragraph covers one T cell receptor (beta chain) sequence. This record belongs to a study of blood T cell repertoires in COVID-19. Turning to the study itself: There were acute and convalescent COVID-19 samples, and they came from the United States, Italy and Spain. The analysed material was cDNA or gDNA that came from T cells, B-cell-depleted T cells, or PBMCs.

Authors' processing steps: Amplified reference gene primers provided the basis for estimating nucleated cell counts. The repertoire was sequenced with immunoSEQ multiplex PCR; TCRdb's copy has only in-frame clones and lacks some. V and J calls and clone size are given by that table; D and trimming were obtained from the DNA. The sample shows 70,000 or so clones, around 79% of them seen only once. Trimming at V came to 3 bases and at J to 3 bases, leaving 12 bases not matched to a gene. Germline-derived CDR1 and CDR2 are DFQATT and SNEGSKA (reference sequence). This CDR3 is 16 amino acids long. This receptor was identified in a man between 60 and 75 years old with acute or convalescent COVID-19. This chain connects TRBV20-1 to TRBJ2-7; 9 bases match TRBD1. Sequencing used peripheral blood. The DNA for the CDR3 is TGCAGTGCTAGTGATCCCGACAGGGGGGATCTCTACGAGCAGTACTTC. It codes for CSASDPDRGDLYEQYF.